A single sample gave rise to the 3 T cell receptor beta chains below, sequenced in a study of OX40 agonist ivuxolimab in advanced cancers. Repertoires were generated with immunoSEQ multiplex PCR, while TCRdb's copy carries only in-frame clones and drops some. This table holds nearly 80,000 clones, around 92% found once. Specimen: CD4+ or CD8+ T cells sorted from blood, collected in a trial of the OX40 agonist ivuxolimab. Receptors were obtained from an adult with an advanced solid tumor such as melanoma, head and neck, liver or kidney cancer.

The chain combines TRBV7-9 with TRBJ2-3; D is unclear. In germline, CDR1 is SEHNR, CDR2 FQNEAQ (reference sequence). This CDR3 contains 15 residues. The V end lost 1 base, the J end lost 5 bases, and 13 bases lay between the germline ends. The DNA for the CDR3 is TGTGCCAGCAGCTTAGGACCGTTTTCACAAGATACGCAGTATTTT. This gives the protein CASSLGPFSQDTQYF.

CDR3 nucleotides: TGTGCCAGCAGTTACTCGGGACTAGACCCCTACGAGCAGTACTTC. Its translation: CASSYSGLDPYEQYF. The V call is TRBV6-5, the J call TRBJ2-7; TRBD2 matches 8 bases. There are 15 residues in the CDR3. V trimming: 0 bases; J trimming: 2 bases; junction bases outside the gene matches: 3. Germline assignment: CDR1 MNHEY and CDR2 SVGAGI.

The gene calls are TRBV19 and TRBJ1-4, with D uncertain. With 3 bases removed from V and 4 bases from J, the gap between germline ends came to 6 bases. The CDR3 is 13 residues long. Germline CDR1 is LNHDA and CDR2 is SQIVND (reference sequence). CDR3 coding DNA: TGTGCCAGTAGTATCGACCTTAATGAAAAACTGTTTTTT. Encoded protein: CASSIDLNEKLFF.